What follows is one T cell receptor beta chain and its context. The sample originates from a study of monozygotic twins with inflammatory bowel disease. UMIs bearing a 6-nucleotide sample barcode were added through template switching. TCRdb re-called the 5' RACE reads and shows each CDR3 protein once, DNA omitted. The sample features 350,000 to 500,000 distinct CDR3 sequences, with more than 2% in its top ten. The origin of this receptor is a human donor with ulcerative colitis or Crohn's disease, or a healthy co-twin of an affected twin (not recorded which). Material for sequencing was blood.

CDR3: CASSVDGGNLPYEQYF. The chain carries TRBV9 and TRBJ2-7; TCRdb gives TRBD2 as the D gene, but with no DNA this cannot be confirmed. There are 16 residues in the CDR3. Germline values: CDR1 SGDLS, CDR2 YYNGEE.